Given below is one T cell receptor (beta chain) in context. Its matching antigen is unknown. These data come from a study of T cell repertoires in cytomegalovirus infection. The wider study: CMV epitopes used comprised recently identified HLA-C-restricted ones and well-studied HLA-B-restricted ones. Evidence of both CMV infection and a matching HLA type came from public TCR beta signatures.

Findings and caveats of the study: CMV-specific HLA-C-restricted TCR beta clonotypes dominated the ex vivo response.

TCRdb fed the reads into MiXCR, producing one record per CDR3 protein. The data show roughly 920,000 distinct CDR3 sequences, 31% seen once. The CDR3 spans 15 residues. Trimming removed 7 bases from V and 6 bases from J, with 20 bases in between. Germline V gives CDR1 SEHNR, CDR2 FQNEAQ (reference sequence). Sequencing used cultured CD8+ T cells from PBMCs, obtained from culture after CMV antigen stimulation. This TCR was recovered from a human donor in good health (CMV status not recorded). Some clones in this sample may be carry-over from other donors' samples. This rearrangement joins TRBV7-9 to TRBJ2-3, with D tentatively TRBD1 (5 bases). The CDR3 region is CASTTSGQTEDTQYF. The CDR3 nucleotides read TGTGCCAGCACCACGAGTGGACAAACTGAGGATACGCAGTATTTT.